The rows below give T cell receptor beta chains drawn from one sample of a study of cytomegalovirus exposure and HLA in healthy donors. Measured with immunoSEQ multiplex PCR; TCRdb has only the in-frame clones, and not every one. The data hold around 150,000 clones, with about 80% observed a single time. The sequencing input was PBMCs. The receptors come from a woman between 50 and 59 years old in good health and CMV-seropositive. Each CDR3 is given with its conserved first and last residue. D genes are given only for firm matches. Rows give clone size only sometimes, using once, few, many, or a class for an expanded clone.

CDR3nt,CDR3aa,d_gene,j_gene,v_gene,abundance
TGTGCCAGCAGCTTCACGGTCTACTACGAGCAGTACTTC,CASSFTVYYEQYF,.,TRBJ2-7,TRBV7-2,.
TGCGCCAGCAGCTTATCCTTATCTGGAAACACCATATATTTT,CASSLSLSGNTIYF,.,TRBJ1-3,TRBV5-1,once
TGCGCCAGCAGCCAGAGACAGGGGTTCTATGGCTACACCTTC,CASSQRQGFYGYTF,TRBD1,TRBJ1-2,TRBV4-1,.
TGCGCCAGCAGCCAGGGAGGGGCGGGTGAAAAACTGTTTTTT,CASSQGGAGEKLFF,.,TRBJ1-4,TRBV4-1,.
TGTGCCAGTAGGGAGACAGGGAACTCCTACGAGCAGTACTTC,CASRETGNSYEQYF,TRBD1,TRBJ2-7,TRBV19,.
TGTGCCAGCACCCCTACGGGGGAGGGGGGCTACACCTTC,CASTPTGEGGYTF,.,TRBJ1-2,TRBV6-6,.
TGTGCCAGTAATAATCCGGGACAGGGAACCGGGGAGCTGTTTTTT,CASNNPGQGTGELFF,TRBD1,TRBJ2-2,TRBV6-5,.
TGTGCCAGCAGCCCGGGGGTAGCGGGAGATAACGAGCAGTACTTC,CASSPGVAGDNEQYF,TRBD2,TRBJ2-7,TRBV11-3,.
TGTGCCAGCAGCGTTAGCGGGAGATCGGGGGCCGAGCAGTACTTC,CASSVSGRSGAEQYF,TRBD2,TRBJ2-7,TRBV9,.
TGTGCCAGCAGCGCAAGCGGGGGGCCCTACGAGCAGTACTTC,CASSASGGPYEQYF,TRBD2,TRBJ2-7,TRBV9,.
TGTGCCAGCAGGAGCAAGACCCAGTACTTC,CASRSKTQYF,.,TRBJ2-5,TRBV2,.
TGTGCCAGCAGCGTAGGGGGGAAGGGGGCGGGAGAGACCCAGTACTTC,CASSVGGKGAGETQYF,TRBD1,TRBJ2-5,TRBV9,.
TGTGCCAGTAGTATTTCGGTCGCTGGGGCCAACGTCCTGACTTTC,CASSISVAGANVLTF,.,TRBJ2-6,TRBV19,.
TGTGCCAGCAGCTTAATACAGGGGGCGAGCTATGGCTACACCTTC,CASSLIQGASYGYTF,TRBD1,TRBJ1-2,TRBV5-6,.
TGTGCCAGCAGTCGCGGGGGGTACAATGAGCAGTTCTTC,CASSRGGYNEQFF,TRBD2,TRBJ2-1,TRBV6-5,.
TGTGCCAGCAGCTCGACAGGGAAGGGGACCCAGTACTTC,CASSSTGKGTQYF,TRBD1,TRBJ2-5,TRBV5-4,.
TGTGCCAGCAGACGACGGGACAGAGGACCCTACGAGCAGTACTTC,CASRRRDRGPYEQYF,TRBD1,TRBJ2-7,TRBV6-5,.
TGCGCCAGCAGCGCGACAGTAACCGGGGAGCTGTTTTTT,CASSATVTGELFF,.,TRBJ2-2,TRBV5-1,.